These 21 T cell receptor beta chains share one sample of origin, sequenced in a study of blood T cells in healthy people across ages (dated by TCRdb to the mid-2010s). Library generation was performed with 5' RACE. The data were produced on an Illumina HiSeq 2500. The second PCR ran for about 6 to 12 cycles and used a J-beta primer mix along with a sample-barcoded 5' primer. The public reads were reprocessed in TCRdb via fastp at Q25 and MiXCR, keeping in-frame beta chains. Every distinct CDR3 protein forms one entry, paired with its most common genes and DNA. The sample table contains 950,000 to 1,200,000 distinct CDR3 sequences; only one count was recorded for around two fifths of them. The ten largest clones represent around 13% of the sample. The sequenced sample was blood. These receptors originate from a man aged 18 to 29 in good health.

This clonotype was counted ten times or more. The chain combines TRBV2 with TRBJ1-4; a possible D gene is TRBD1 (5 bases). Germline CDR1 is SNHLY and CDR2 is FYNNEI. V lost 5 bases and J 5 bases, leaving 12 bases between the germline ends. The CDR3 has 14 residues. This CDR3 is CASSHQGPNEKLFF. Here the CDR3 DNA reads TGTGCCAGCAGTCACCAGGGACCGAATGAAAAACTGTTTTTT.

This clonotype was observed a single time. The chain has TRBV11-2 and TRBJ2-7, with 8 positions matching TRBD2. The ends lost 0 bases at V and 7 bases at J; junction bases unmatched: 11. The CDR3 loop spans 16 amino acids. Germline CDR1 and CDR2: SGHAT and FQNNGV. CDR3 region: CASSLDGGGPRNEQYF. Here the CDR3 DNA reads TGTGCCAGCAGCTTAGATGGCGGGGGGCCCCGCAATGAGCAGTACTTC. The entire variable domain, with the rest obtained from reference TRBV11-2 and TRBJ2-7, is as follows: EAGVAQSPRYKIIEKRQSVAFWCNPISGHATLYWYQQILGQGPKLLIQFQNNGVVDDSQLPKDRFSAERLKGVDSTLKIQPAKLEDSAVYLCASSLDGGGPRNEQYFGPGTRLTVT.

At least ten counts were recorded for this clonotype. V is TRBV7-2 and J is TRBJ1-2; TRBD1 is a possible D gene (6 bases). The germline V and J ends were trimmed by 4 bases and 6 bases, with 15 bases remaining between them. Germline CDR1 reads SGHTA; CDR2 reads FQGNSA. The CDR3 is 14 amino acids. CDR3 residues: CASSSPDSRDGYTF. The CDR3 coding sequence is TGTGCCAGCAGCTCCCCGGACAGTCGGGATGGCTACACCTTC. Combining the CDR3 with reference TRBV7-2 and TRBJ1-2 gives the whole variable domain GAGVSQSPSNKVTEKGKDVELRCDPISGHTALYWYRQSLGQGLEFLIYFQGNSAPDKSGLPSDRFSAERTGGSVSTLTIQRTQQEDSAVYLCASSSPDSRDGYTFGSGTRLTVV.

This clonotype was detected a few times. This chain uses TRBV4-3 with TRBJ1-2, with 8 bases matching TRBD1. Germline trimming cut 4 bases from V and 5 bases from J; bases unmatched to any gene: 12. Germline CDR1 reads LGHNA; CDR2 reads YSLEER. The CDR3 loop spans 16 amino acids. The CDR3 loop reads CASSPDRDRLVYGYTF. CDR3 in DNA: TGCGCCAGCAGCCCTGACCGGGACAGGCTGGTGTATGGCTACACCTTC.

This chain connects TRBV12-3 or TRBV12-4 to TRBJ2-2; possible D gene TRBD1, 6 bases. V dropped 8 bases and J dropped 1 base, with 8 bases sitting between them. CDR3 length: 13 amino acids. The CDR3 bases are TGTGCCAGCGGGACACTGAACACCGGGGAGCTGTTTTTT. It encodes CASGTLNTGELFF.

The chain is built from TRBV4-3 and TRBJ2-2; perhaps TRBD1 as D (5 bases). Trimming left V 3 bases short and J 0 bases short, with 32 bases between. Germline V lookup: CDR1 LGHNA, CDR2 YSLEER. The CDR3 runs 23 residues. The CDR3 nucleotides read TGCGCCAGCAGCCAGCCCCCTACATGGCTAGTGAATCCGGCGACAGCGAACACCGGGGAGCTGTTTTTT. This sequence encodes CASSQPPTWLVNPATANTGELFF.

This chain links TRBV6-2 or TRBV6-3 with TRBJ1-1, with 7 bases lining up with TRBD1. Trimming took 7 bases from V and 5 from J; bases not matched to a gene: 19. The CDR3 is made up of 17 amino acids. CDR1 is MNHEY and CDR2 is SVGEGT in the germline V gene. Written as DNA, the CDR3 is TGTGCCAGCAACAAAAGACAGGGCGGTGGGATGAGAACTGAAGCTTTCTTT. It encodes CASNKRQGGGMRTEAFF.

The V call is TRBV2, the J call TRBJ1-5, with D unclear. The V and J ends lost 11 bases and 6 bases respectively, with 20 bases between them. This CDR3 is built from 14 residues. Germline assignment: CDR1 SNHLY and CDR2 FYNNEI. CDR3 in DNA: TGTGCCGGCAAGCGGGAAACTCATAGTCAGCCCCAGCATTTT. Its protein product is CAGKRETHSQPQHF.

Comment on this clonotype: A much larger clone is a single base away; this may be a read error. The J gene is TRBJ2-7, the V gene TRBV29-1, with D perhaps TRBD2 (5 bases). Deletions cut 4 bases from V and 7 bases from J, with 17 bases between. The length of the CDR3 is 13 residues. Germline loops: CDR1 SQVTM, CDR2 ANQGSEA. The CDR3 loop is CSVGLASYNEQYF. As DNA, the CDR3 is TGCAGCGTTGGGCTAGCTAGCTACAATGAGCAGTACTTC.

V gene TRBV29-1 combines with J gene TRBJ2-7; 8 bases are a match to TRBD1. This CDR3 region has 13 residues. CDR1 is SQVTM and CDR2 is ANQGSEA in the germline V gene. The ends lost 7 bases at V and 5 bases at J; junction bases unmatched: 10. The CDR3 nucleotides are TGCAGCGCAACCACAGGGGGAATTGACGAGCAGTACTTC. It specifies CSATTGGIDEQYF.

The rearrangement uses TRBV18 and TRBJ1-1; TRBD1 aligns across 9 bases. This CDR3 region has 15 residues. Germline CDR1 reads KGHSH; CDR2 reads LQKENI. The junction had 5 bases not matched to a gene; V was cut back by 6 bases and J by 0 bases. Written as DNA, the CDR3 is TGTGCCAGCTCCTTGGGGGACAGGGTGAACACTGAAGCTTTCTTT. Encoded protein: CASSLGDRVNTEAFF.

This clonotype was seen at least ten times. The V gene is TRBV5-1, the J gene TRBJ1-2; 9 bases are a match to TRBD1. This CDR3 has 14 amino acids. V gave up 1 base and J gave up 6 bases; unmatched junction bases: 4. In germline, CDR1 is SGHRS, CDR2 YFSETQ. CDR3 nucleotides: TGCGCCAGCAGCTTGTTGGGACAGGGAGATGGCTACACCTTC. Translated, it gives CASSLLGQGDGYTF.

This rearrangement joins TRBV25-1 to TRBJ1-4; 9 bases align to TRBD1. This CDR3 is built from 17 residues. The germline V gene has CDR1 MGHDK and CDR2 SYGVNS. Germline trimming cut 4 bases from V and 0 bases from J; bases unmatched to any gene: 6. This CDR3 is CASSVGQGIATNEKLFF. As DNA, the CDR3 is TGTGCCAGCAGTGTGGGACAGGGTATAGCAACTAATGAAAAACTGTTTTTT.

This clonotype was seen only a few times. The chain is built from TRBV7-9 and TRBJ1-1; D uncertain. The CDR3 totals 14 residues. Germline V lookup: CDR1 SEHNR, CDR2 FQNEAQ (reference sequence). The V end was cut by 5 bases, the J end by 6 bases, with 16 bases between. CDR3 amino acids: CASSPRNQEAEAFF. CDR3 DNA: TGTGCCAGCAGCCCAAGGAACCAGGAGGCTGAAGCTTTCTTT.

In its sample, this clonotype was seen a few times. The chain employs TRBV20-1 and TRBJ2-1; 10 nucleotides align to TRBD2. CDR3 length: 15 amino acids. V gave up 4 bases and J gave up 4 bases; unmatched junction bases: 7. Germline assignment: CDR1 DFQATT and CDR2 SNEGSKA (reference sequence). In DNA, the CDR3 is TGCAGTGCTACACCGACTAGCGGGTGGTACAATGAGCAGTTCTTC. It is translated as CSATPTSGWYNEQFF.

In its sample, this clonotype was seen many times. The chain has TRBV20-1 and TRBJ1-6, with a tentative D call TRBD1 (6 bases). Germline V gives CDR1 DFQATT, CDR2 SNEGSKA (reference sequence). This CDR3 comprises 14 residues. Trimming pared 1 base from V and 4 bases from J, leaving 8 bases between. The CDR3, as DNA: TGCAGTGCTAGAGGGGGGCGGTATAATTCACCCCTCCACTTT. Amino acids: CSARGGRYNSPLHF.

The chain joins TRBV4-3 to TRBJ1-5; TRBD1 aligns across 9 bases. V lost 0 bases and J lost 5; bases outside the gene matches: 8. The CDR3 contains 17 residues. Germline CDR1 and CDR2: LGHNA and YSLEER. The CDR3 DNA follows: TGCGCCAGCAGCCAAGAATTAGGGACAGGGAACGATCAGCCCCAGCATTTT. It specifies CASSQELGTGNDQPQHF.

The genes are TRBV12-3 or TRBV12-4 and TRBJ2-5, with 8 bases aligning to TRBD1. TRBJ2-7 matches the DNA end more closely, so the J call is doubtful. The CDR3 is 16 amino acids. This CDR3 reads CASSYQNRGSFGEQYF. CDR3 bases: TGTGCCAGCAGTTACCAGAACAGGGGGTCCTTTGGCGAGCAGTACTTC.

The V call is TRBV20-1, the J call TRBJ1-2; maybe TRBD1 (5 bases). Germline CDR1 is DFQATT and CDR2 is SNEGSKA (reference sequence). Trimming shortened V by 3 bases and J by 3 bases, and 11 bases separated the two germline ends. The CDR3 covers 13 residues. The CDR3 DNA sequence: TGCAGTGCTAGGAGAGGGACGGACTATGGCTACACCTTC. Translated, it gives CSARRGTDYGYTF.

The chain combines TRBV7-2 with TRBJ2-1; 9 nucleotides match TRBD1. CDR1 SGHTA and CDR2 FQGNSA come from the germline V gene. Trimming took 2 bases from V and 5 from J; bases not matched to a gene: 4. CDR3 size: 15 residues. Here the CDR3 reads CASSLIQGADNEQFF. The CDR3 DNA reads TGTGCCAGCAGCTTAATACAGGGGGCGGACAATGAGCAGTTCTTC. The complete variable domain, with remaining parts taken from reference TRBV7-2 and TRBJ2-1, reads GAGVSQSPSNKVTEKGKDVELRCDPISGHTALYWYRQSLGQGLEFLIYFQGNSAPDKSGLPSDRFSAERTGGSVSTLTIQRTQQEDSAVYLCASSLIQGADNEQFFGPGTRLTVL.

Comments on this clonotype: This may arise from a read error, as a much more abundant clone is one base away. The chain has TRBV12-3 or TRBV12-4 and TRBJ1-2; D gene ambiguous. Deletions cut 5 bases from V and 6 bases from J, with 13 bases between. The CDR3 length is 13 residues. The CDR3 region has the DNA TGTGCCAGCAGTGCCAGACAATTCGATGGCTACACCTTC. Protein sequence: CASSARQFDGYTF.